Sequencing of this TCR beta chain was carried out in a study of shared clonotypes between healthy human individuals. Turning to the study itself: Per-donor plates numbered three CD4 naive, three CD4 memory, two CD8 naive and one CD8 memory.

The CDR3 length is 14 residues. The V gene lost 1 base and the J gene lost 3 bases, with 6 bases spanning the gap. Germline CDR1 is SGHDN and CDR2 is FVKESK. This clone was recorded a few times. Per the original data handling: Owing to the provision of junction-only sequences devoid of quality scores by immunoSEQ, filtering differed. Using immunoSEQ multiplex PCR, the repertoire was profiled, and TCRdb retains in-frame clones only, with some absent. V, J and clone size are those of that table, while D and trimming were read from the DNA. The data show approximately 940,000 clones, with roughly 72% seen just once and approximately 1.5% held by the top ten.

The sequencing input was memory CD4+ T cells sorted from blood. Subset in this sample: CD45RA-negative fraction. The chain has TRBV14 and TRBJ2-2; D not resolved. This TCR came from a man younger than 35 in good health. This CDR3 is CASSQVRDTGELFF. CDR3 DNA: TGTGCCAGCAGCCAAGTACGGGACACCGGGGAGCTGTTTTTT. Variable domain in full (rest from reference TRBV14 and TRBJ2-2): EAGVTQFPSHSVIEKGQTVTLRCDPISGHDNLYWYRRVMGKEIKFLLHFVKESKQDESGMPNNRFLAERTGGTYSTLKVQPAELEDSGVYFCASSQVRDTGELFFGEGSRLTVL.